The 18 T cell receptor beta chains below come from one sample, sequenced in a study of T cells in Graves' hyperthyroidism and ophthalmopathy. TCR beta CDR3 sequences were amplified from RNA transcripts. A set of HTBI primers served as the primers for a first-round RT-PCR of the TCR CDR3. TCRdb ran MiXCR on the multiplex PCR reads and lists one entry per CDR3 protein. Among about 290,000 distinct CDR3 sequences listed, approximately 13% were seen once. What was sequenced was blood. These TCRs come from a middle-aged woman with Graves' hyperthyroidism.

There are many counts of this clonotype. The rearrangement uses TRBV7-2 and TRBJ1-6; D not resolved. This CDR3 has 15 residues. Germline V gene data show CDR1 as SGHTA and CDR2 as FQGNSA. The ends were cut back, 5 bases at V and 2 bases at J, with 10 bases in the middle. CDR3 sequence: CASSPTSTYNSPLHF. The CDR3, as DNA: TGTGCCAGCAGCCCAACGTCGACCTATAATTCACCCCTCCACTTT.

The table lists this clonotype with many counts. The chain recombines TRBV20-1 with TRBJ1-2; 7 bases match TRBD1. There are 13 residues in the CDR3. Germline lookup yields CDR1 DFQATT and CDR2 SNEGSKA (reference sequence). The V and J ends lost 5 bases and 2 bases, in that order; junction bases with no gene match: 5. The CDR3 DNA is TGCAGTGCTGAGGCACAGGGGAACTATGGCTACACCTTC. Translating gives CSAEAQGNYGYTF.

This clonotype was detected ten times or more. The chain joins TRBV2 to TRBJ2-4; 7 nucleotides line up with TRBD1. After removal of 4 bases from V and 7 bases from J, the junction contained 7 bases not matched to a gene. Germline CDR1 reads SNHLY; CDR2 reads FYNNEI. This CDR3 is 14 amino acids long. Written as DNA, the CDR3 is TGTGCCAGCAGTGGAAGGGGGCGCAGGAACATTCAGTACTTC. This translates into CASSGRGRRNIQYF. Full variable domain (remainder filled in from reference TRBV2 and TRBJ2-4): EPEVTQTPSHQVTQMGQEVILRCVPISNHLYFYWYRQILGQKVEFLVSFYNNEISEKSEIFDDQFSVERPDGSNFTLKIRSTKLEDSAMYFCASSGRGRRNIQYFGAGTRLSVL.

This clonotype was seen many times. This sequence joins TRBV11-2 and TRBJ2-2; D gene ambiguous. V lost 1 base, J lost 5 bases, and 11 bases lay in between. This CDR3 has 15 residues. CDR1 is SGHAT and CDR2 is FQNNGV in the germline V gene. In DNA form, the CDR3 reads TGTGCCAGCAGCTTAGGTTTCATGAGGACCGGGGAGCTGTTTTTT. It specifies CASSLGFMRTGELFF.

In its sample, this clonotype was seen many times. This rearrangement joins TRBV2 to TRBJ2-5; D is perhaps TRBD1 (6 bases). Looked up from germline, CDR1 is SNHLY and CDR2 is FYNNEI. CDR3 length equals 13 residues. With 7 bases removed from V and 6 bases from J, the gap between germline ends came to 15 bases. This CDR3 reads CASKRPGAQTQYF. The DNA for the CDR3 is TGTGCCAGCAAACGACCAGGGGCGCAGACCCAGTACTTC.

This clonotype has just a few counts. The CDR3, as DNA: TGTGCCAGCTCACCTTTTGGGCAACAAGAGACCCAGTACTTC. As protein: CASSPFGQQETQYF. The rearrangement uses TRBV18 and TRBJ2-5; D is undetermined. Trimming stripped 3 bases from V and 2 bases from J, with 10 bases between. Germline CDR1 and CDR2: KGHSH and LQKENI. There are 14 residues in the CDR3. The full variable domain, with the rest looked up from reference TRBV18 and TRBJ2-5, is NAGVMQNPRHLVRRRGQEARLRCSPMKGHSHVYWYRQLPEEGLKFMVYLQKENIIDESGMPKERFSAEFPKEGPSILRIQQVVRGDSAAYFCASSPFGQQETQYFGPGTRLLVL.

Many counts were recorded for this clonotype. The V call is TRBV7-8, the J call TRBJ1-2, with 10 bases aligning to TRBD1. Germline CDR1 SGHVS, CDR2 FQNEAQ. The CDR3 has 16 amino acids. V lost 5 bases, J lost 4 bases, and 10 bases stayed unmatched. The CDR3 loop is CASSPRDRGVSYGYTF. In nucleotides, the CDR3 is TGTGCCAGCAGCCCCCGGGACAGGGGAGTTAGCTATGGCTACACCTTC.

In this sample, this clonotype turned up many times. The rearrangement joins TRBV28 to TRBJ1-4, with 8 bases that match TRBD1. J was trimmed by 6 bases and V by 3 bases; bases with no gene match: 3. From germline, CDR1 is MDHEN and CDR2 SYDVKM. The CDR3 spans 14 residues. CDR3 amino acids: CASSFGGQDEKLFF. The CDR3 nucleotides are TGTGCCAGCAGTTTCGGGGGACAGGATGAAAAACTGTTTTTT.

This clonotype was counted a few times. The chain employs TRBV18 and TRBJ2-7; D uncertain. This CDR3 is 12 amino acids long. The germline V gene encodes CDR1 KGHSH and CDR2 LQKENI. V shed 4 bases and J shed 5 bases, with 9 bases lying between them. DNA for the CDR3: TGTGCCAGCTCACTTTTAACAGACGAGCAGTACTTC. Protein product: CASSLLTDEQYF.

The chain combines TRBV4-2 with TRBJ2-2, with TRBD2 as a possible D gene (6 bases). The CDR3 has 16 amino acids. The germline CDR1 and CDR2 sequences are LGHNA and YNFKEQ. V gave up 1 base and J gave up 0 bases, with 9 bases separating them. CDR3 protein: CASSQGSGANTGELFF. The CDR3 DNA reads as TGTGCCAGCAGCCAAGGTAGCGGTGCGAACACCGGGGAGCTGTTTTTT.

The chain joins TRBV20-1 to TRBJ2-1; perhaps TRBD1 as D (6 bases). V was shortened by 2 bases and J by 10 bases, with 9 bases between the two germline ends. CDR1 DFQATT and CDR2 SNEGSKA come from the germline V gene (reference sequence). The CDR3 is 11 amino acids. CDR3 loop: CSARMGAEQFF. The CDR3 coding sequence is TGCAGTGCTAGAATGGGGGCCGAGCAGTTCTTC.

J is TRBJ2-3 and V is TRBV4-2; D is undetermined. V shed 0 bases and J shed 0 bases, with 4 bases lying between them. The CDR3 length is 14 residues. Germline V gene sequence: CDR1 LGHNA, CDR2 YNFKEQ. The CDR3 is CASSQEASTDTQYF. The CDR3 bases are TGTGCCAGCAGCCAAGAAGCCAGCACAGATACGCAGTATTTT.

For the CDR3, the DNA is TGTGCCAGCAGCTTTCGGGGACAGGGTAACGAAAAACTGTTTTTT. Translation: CASSFRGQGNEKLFF. This chain uses TRBV7-8 with TRBJ1-4; TRBD1 matches at 9 bases. CDR1 and CDR2 from the germline V gene are SGHVS and FQNEAQ. The CDR3 runs to 15 residues. V lost 3 bases and J lost 8; bases outside the gene matches: 7. Supplemented by reference TRBV7-8 and TRBJ1-4, the full variable domain reads GAGVSQSPRYKVAKRGQDVALRCDPISGHVSLFWYQQALGQGPEFLTYFQNEAQLDKSGLPSDRFFAERPEGSVSTLKIQRTQQEDSAVYLCASSFRGQGNEKLFFGSGTQLSVL.

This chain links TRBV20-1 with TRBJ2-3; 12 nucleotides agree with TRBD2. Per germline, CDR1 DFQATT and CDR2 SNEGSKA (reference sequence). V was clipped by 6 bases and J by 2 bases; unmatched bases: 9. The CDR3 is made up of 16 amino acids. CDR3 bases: TGCAGTGCCCATCAAACTAGCGGGAGGAACACAGATACGCAGTATTTT. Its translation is CSAHQTSGRNTDTQYF.

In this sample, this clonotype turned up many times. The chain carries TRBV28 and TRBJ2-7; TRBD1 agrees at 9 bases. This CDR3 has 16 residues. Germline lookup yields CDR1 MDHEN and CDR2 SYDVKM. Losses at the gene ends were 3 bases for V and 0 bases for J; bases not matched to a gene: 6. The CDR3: CASSFTGTGFSYEQYF. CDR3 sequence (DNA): TGTGCCAGCAGTTTCACCGGGACAGGGTTCTCCTACGAGCAGTACTTC.

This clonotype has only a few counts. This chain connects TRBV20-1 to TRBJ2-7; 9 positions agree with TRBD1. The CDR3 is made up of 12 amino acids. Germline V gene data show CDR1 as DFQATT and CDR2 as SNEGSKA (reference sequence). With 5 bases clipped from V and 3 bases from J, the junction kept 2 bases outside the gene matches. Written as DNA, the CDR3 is TGCAGTGCTGAGGGACAGGGCTACGAGCAGTACTTC. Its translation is CSAEGQGYEQYF.

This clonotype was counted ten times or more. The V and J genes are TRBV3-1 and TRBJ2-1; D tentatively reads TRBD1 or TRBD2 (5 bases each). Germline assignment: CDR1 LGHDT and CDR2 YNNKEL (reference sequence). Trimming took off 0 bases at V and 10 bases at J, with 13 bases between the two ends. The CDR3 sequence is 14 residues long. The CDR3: CASSQDSTRGEQFF. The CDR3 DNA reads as TGTGCCAGCAGCCAAGATTCAACACGGGGCGAGCAGTTCTTC.

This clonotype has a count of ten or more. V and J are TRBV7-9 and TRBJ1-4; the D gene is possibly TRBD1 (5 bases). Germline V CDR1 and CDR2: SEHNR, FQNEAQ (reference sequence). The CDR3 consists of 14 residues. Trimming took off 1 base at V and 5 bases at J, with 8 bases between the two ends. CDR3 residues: CASSLGQTNEKLFF. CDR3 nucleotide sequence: TGTGCCAGCAGCTTAGGACAGACGAATGAAAAACTGTTTTTT.